This entry lists 28 T cell receptor beta chains sequenced from one sample in a study of shared clonotypes between healthy human individuals. TCRdb keeps only in-frame clones here, not all; method: immunoSEQ multiplex PCR. This table holds approximately 240,000 clones, 60% to 70% found once. Material for sequencing was memory CD4+ T cells sorted from blood. Subset here: CD45RA-negative fraction. All receptors derive from a man aged 25-40 years in good health.

DNA for the CDR3: TGTGCCAGCAGTGTTCATCAGGGGCGCACAGATACGCAGTATTTT. Translation gives CASSVHQGRTDTQYF. J is TRBJ2-3 and V is TRBV2; tentative D call: TRBD1 (6 bases). V was trimmed by 4 bases and J by 1 base, leaving 12 bases between them. The CDR3 is 15 residues long. Germline CDR1 and CDR2: SNHLY and FYNNEI.

This rearrangement joins TRBV9 to TRBJ2-4; D is perhaps TRBD1 or TRBD2 (5 bases each). There are 17 residues in the CDR3. V shed 3 bases and J shed 1 base, with 17 bases lying between them. CDR1 is SGDLS, CDR2 YYNGEE, per germline. DNA of the CDR3: TGTGCCAGCAGCGCAACTCCCGGGACGATGGCCAAAAACATTCAGTACTTC. It codes for CASSATPGTMAKNIQYF.

This clone has just a few counts. The chain has TRBV7-9 and TRBJ2-1; 7 nucleotides agree with TRBD1. Germline V gene lookup returns CDR1 SEHNR and CDR2 FQNEAQ (reference sequence). The trim removed 6 bases at V and 8 bases at J, leaving 13 bases unmatched. The CDR3 spans 15 residues. CDR3 sequence reads: CASSTPYRGQDEQFF. CDR3 DNA: TGTGCCAGCAGTACCCCGTACAGGGGCCAAGATGAGCAGTTCTTC.

V and J are TRBV7-3 and TRBJ2-1; D ambiguous. V was shortened by 1 base and J by 6 bases, with 7 bases between the two germline ends. Germline lookup yields CDR1 SGHTA and CDR2 FQGTGA. The CDR3 extends over 13 amino acids. In DNA form, the CDR3 reads TGTGCCAGCAGCTTAAGGTGGGGCAATGAGCAGTTCTTC. The encoded protein is CASSLRWGNEQFF.

This clone occurred a few times. The chain employs TRBV11-2 and TRBJ1-2; 8 positions match TRBD1. This CDR3 region has 17 residues. Trimming cost V 5 bases and J 3 bases; bases outside gene matches: 14. Germline V gene lookup returns CDR1 SGHAT and CDR2 FQNNGV. The CDR3 reads CASSDKSGTGPDYGYTF. CDR3 DNA sequence: TGTGCCAGCAGCGACAAATCCGGGACAGGACCCGACTATGGCTACACCTTC. Full variable domain (missing parts from reference TRBV11-2 and TRBJ1-2): EAGVAQSPRYKIIEKRQSVAFWCNPISGHATLYWYQQILGQGPKLLIQFQNNGVVDDSQLPKDRFSAERLKGVDSTLKIQPAKLEDSAVYLCASSDKSGTGPDYGYTFGSGTRLTVV.

The V call is TRBV2, the J call TRBJ2-1, with 7 bases that match TRBD2. Germline CDR1 SNHLY, CDR2 FYNNEI. The junction had 7 bases not matched to a gene; V was cut back by 1 base and J by 7 bases. This CDR3 region has 15 residues. For the CDR3, the DNA is TGTGCCAGCAGTGAAGAGAACAGCGGGAAAAATGAGCAGTTCTTC. Its protein is CASSEENSGKNEQFF.

This chain links TRBV5-6 with TRBJ1-5, with 10 bases matching TRBD1. V lost 4 bases to trimming and J lost 5 bases; unmatched junction nucleotides: 6. Germline V gene data show CDR1 as SGHDT and CDR2 as YYEEEE. The CDR3 has 15 residues. CDR3 amino acids: CASSSLGTGDQPQHF. DNA for the CDR3: TGTGCCAGCAGCAGCCTCGGGACAGGGGATCAGCCCCAGCATTTT.

The table lists this clone with a few counts. The V and J genes are TRBV27 and TRBJ1-2; D possibly corresponds to TRBD1 (6 bases). The CDR3 length is 13 residues. The germline gives CDR1 MNHEY, CDR2 SMNVEV (reference sequence). V gave up 3 bases and J gave up 8 bases, with 13 bases separating them. The chain's CDR3 is CASSFSQGSGYTF. In nucleotides, the CDR3 is TGTGCCAGCAGTTTCTCGCAGGGGAGCGGCTACACCTTC.

The chain has TRBV28 and TRBJ2-5; D may be TRBD2 (7 bases). This CDR3 is 14 amino acids long. Looked up from germline, CDR1 is MDHEN and CDR2 is SYDVKM. Deletions cut 6 bases from V and 5 bases from J, with 16 bases between. The CDR3 sequence: CASSTYRGAETQYF. The CDR3 region has the DNA TGTGCCAGCAGCACATACCGGGGGGCGGAGACCCAGTACTTC.

The J gene is TRBJ1-2, the V gene TRBV6-6; D is unclear. V was cut by 11 bases and J by 6 bases, with 16 bases left in between. The germline gives CDR1 MNHNY, CDR2 SVGAGI (reference sequence). This CDR3 spans 12 amino acids. This CDR3 reads CAARAGRNGYTF. Here the CDR3 DNA reads TGTGCCGCCCGAGCAGGTCGAAATGGCTACACCTTC.

V usage is TRBV2 and J usage is TRBJ2-1; D is possibly TRBD1 (6 bases). Trimming stripped 4 bases from V and 6 bases from J, with 16 bases between. Germline V gene sequence: CDR1 SNHLY, CDR2 FYNNEI. The CDR3 covers 15 residues. The chain's CDR3 is CASSADSAALNEQFF. The CDR3 DNA reads as TGTGCCAGCAGTGCGGACAGTGCCGCACTCAATGAGCAGTTCTTC. The full variable domain, its missing parts supplied by reference TRBV2 and TRBJ2-1, is EPEVTQTPSHQVTQMGQEVILRCVPISNHLYFYWYRQILGQKVEFLVSFYNNEISEKSEIFDDQFSVERPDGSNFTLKIRSTKLEDSAMYFCASSADSAALNEQFFGPGTRLTVL.

This chain uses TRBV10-3 with TRBJ2-1, with unresolved D. CDR1 and CDR2 from the germline V gene are ENHRY and SYGVKD. The CDR3 covers 14 residues. V was clipped by 9 bases and J by 5 bases, with 17 bases between them. The chain's CDR3 is CAIEGEARDNEQFF. The CDR3 DNA follows: TGTGCCATAGAAGGAGAGGCACGGGACAATGAGCAGTTCTTC.

In its sample, this clone was seen a few times. The genes are TRBV7-2 and TRBJ1-4; D not certain. This CDR3 is built from 11 residues. Germline V CDR1 and CDR2: SGHTA, FQGNSA. V was cut by 3 bases and J by 8 bases, with 4 bases left in between. CDR3 DNA: TGTGCCAGCAGCTTTGCGGAAAAACTGTTTTTT. Its translation: CASSFAEKLFF.

This chain uses TRBV7-2 with TRBJ1-1, with TRBD1 matching 7 bases. The CDR3 runs to 12 residues. J was trimmed by 7 bases and V by 5 bases; bases with no gene match: 4. In germline, CDR1 is SGHTA, CDR2 FQGNSA. CDR3 sequence reads: CASSQQGNEAFF. CDR3 DNA sequence: TGTGCCAGCAGCCAACAGGGGAATGAAGCTTTCTTT.

This chain joins TRBV5-6 and TRBJ2-7; D not resolved. The germline V gene encodes CDR1 SGHDT and CDR2 YYEEEE. CDR3 length: 15 residues. Trimming shortened V by 0 bases and J by 3 bases, and 13 bases separated the two germline ends. This CDR3 reads CASSLGYPTIYEQYF. CDR3 DNA sequence: TGTGCCAGCAGCTTGGGGTATCCGACAATCTACGAGCAGTACTTC.

This sequence joins TRBV5-1 and TRBJ2-3; 11 bases are a match to TRBD2. V lost 6 bases, J lost 2 bases, and 5 bases stayed unmatched. The CDR3 is 15 amino acids. Looked up from germline, CDR1 is SGHRS and CDR2 is YFSETQ. DNA for the CDR3: TGCGCCAGCACCCAACTAGCGGGAGACACAGATACGCAGTATTTT. This translates into CASTQLAGDTDTQYF.

This clone appeared once. The rearrangement joins TRBV9 to TRBJ2-3; 12 nucleotides agree with TRBD1. This CDR3 spans 17 amino acids. Germline CDR1 reads SGDLS; CDR2 reads YYNGEE. Losses at the gene ends were 2 bases for V and 6 bases for J; bases not matched to a gene: 10. The CDR3 sequence: CASSVGTGGEWWDTQYF. In DNA form, the CDR3 reads TGTGCCAGCAGCGTCGGGACAGGGGGCGAGTGGTGGGATACGCAGTATTTT.

J is TRBJ2-1 and V is TRBV7-9; no clear D. Germline V lookup: CDR1 SEHNR, CDR2 FQNEAQ (reference sequence). The CDR3 spans 15 residues. V gave up 0 bases and J gave up 6 bases, with 12 bases separating them. CDR3 sequence reads: CASSLANPLANEQFF. CDR3 nucleotide sequence: TGTGCCAGCAGCTTAGCTAACCCGTTGGCCAATGAGCAGTTCTTC.

This chain joins TRBV7-6 and TRBJ2-1, with D uncertain. The CDR3 sequence is 17 residues long. The V end was cut by 5 bases, the J end by 7 bases, with 24 bases between. CDR1 and CDR2 from the germline V gene are SGHVS and FNYEAQ. Here the CDR3 DNA reads TGTGCCAGCAGCCCACGAGGCGGCAGGCTGCCTGGTAATGAGCAGTTCTTC. It encodes CASSPRGGRLPGNEQFF.

This clone was observed a handful of times. The chain links TRBV18 to TRBJ2-2; tentative D call: TRBD2 (6 bases). This CDR3 comprises 16 residues. The V and J ends lost 2 bases and 2 bases respectively, with 12 bases between them. From germline, CDR1 is KGHSH and CDR2 LQKENI. The CDR3 bases are TGTGCCAGCTCACCATCAAGCGGGCCAAACACCGGGGAGCTGTTTTTT. Translation: CASSPSSGPNTGELFF.

The genes are TRBV5-6 and TRBJ2-7, with 8 bases lining up with TRBD1. Looked up from germline, CDR1 is SGHDT and CDR2 is YYEEEE. The V segment lost 4 bases and the J segment 4 bases; nucleotides outside the gene matches: 7. This CDR3 has 14 residues. The chain's CDR3 is CASSRDRPLYEQYF. In nucleotides, the CDR3 is TGTGCCAGCAGCCGGGACAGGCCTTTATACGAGCAGTACTTC.

The chain is built from TRBV2 and TRBJ2-1; the match to TRBD2 covers 10 bases. The V gene's germline CDR1 is SNHLY and CDR2 FYNNEI. After removal of 7 bases from V and 4 bases from J, the junction contained 7 bases not matched to a gene. This CDR3 spans 15 amino acids. The CDR3 bases are TGTGCCAGCATCCCTAGCGGGAGCCCTTACAATGAGCAGTTCTTC. It encodes CASIPSGSPYNEQFF.

The V and J genes are TRBV5-4 and TRBJ2-2; TRBD1 agrees at 11 bases. Trimming removed 3 bases from V and 5 bases from J; junction bases left unmatched: 9. CDR1 is SGHNT and CDR2 is YYREEE in the germline V gene (reference sequence). The CDR3 has 17 amino acids. The CDR3 bases are TGTGCCAGCAGCTCGAAGGGACAGGGGGTGAAAACCGGGGAGCTGTTTTTT. This codes for CASSSKGQGVKTGELFF.

This clone showed up just once. The J gene is TRBJ2-3, the V gene TRBV9, with TRBD2 matching 7 bases. Per germline, CDR1 SGDLS and CDR2 YYNGEE. The CDR3 sequence is 14 residues long. Losses at the gene ends were 7 bases for V and 1 base for J; bases not matched to a gene: 6. The CDR3 sequence: CASGAGHGTDTQYF. The CDR3 nucleotides read TGTGCCAGCGGAGCGGGGCATGGCACAGATACGCAGTATTTT.

The chain employs TRBV9 and TRBJ1-2; TRBD1 might be the D (5 bases). Germline CDR1 is SGDLS and CDR2 is YYNGEE. CDR3 length: 15 residues. V was pared by 4 bases and J by 3 bases, with 16 bases between. This chain's CDR3 is CASSPAGGIDYGYTF. The CDR3 nucleotides read TGTGCCAGCAGCCCCGCGGGGGGGATCGACTATGGCTACACCTTC.

V usage is TRBV2 and J usage is TRBJ2-7; D is perhaps TRBD2 (7 bases). The CDR3 is 16 residues long. Trimming shortened V by 4 bases and J by 0 bases, and 16 bases separated the two germline ends. Germline values: CDR1 SNHLY, CDR2 FYNNEI. In DNA, the CDR3 is TGTGCCAGCAGTGGGCTCGGTGGGGGGGCCTCCTACGAGCAGTACTTC. Translation gives CASSGLGGGASYEQYF.

V and J are TRBV5-1 and TRBJ2-1; 14 positions match TRBD2. Per the germline V gene, CDR1 is SGHRS and CDR2 is YFSETQ. V shed 4 bases, J shed 3 bases, and the junction held 9 bases outside the gene matches. This CDR3 contains 18 residues. This CDR3 reads CASSRRGTSGSLYNEQFF. The DNA of the CDR3 is TGCGCCAGCAGCCGTCGGGGGACTAGCGGGAGCCTCTACAATGAGCAGTTCTTC.

The sample holds one count of this clone. The J gene is TRBJ2-1, the V gene TRBV5-1, with D possibly called TRBD1 or TRBD2 (5 bases each). The V gene's germline CDR1 is SGHRS and CDR2 YFSETQ. The CDR3 totals 16 residues. V was trimmed by 2 bases and J by 4 bases, leaving 16 bases between them. The CDR3: CASSLRQSGPYNEQFF. The CDR3 bases are TGCGCCAGCAGCTTACGACAGTCGGGACCGTACAATGAGCAGTTCTTC.